Sequencing of this T cell receptor (beta chain) was carried out in a study of shared clonotypes between healthy human individuals. Study-level background: There were three CD4 naive, three CD4 memory, two CD8 naive and one CD8 memory plates per donor.

Study results and limitations: A handful of donors had about 5% of their naive CD4 clonotypes in common. Naive subsets generally had larger estimated richness than memory subsets.

CD4+ cells yielded CD45RA+ naive and CD45RA-negative memory subsets. Libraries were prepared by immunoSEQ multiplex PCR; TCRdb keeps only in-frame clonotypes and omits some of them. The profile shows 2 million to 2.5 million clones, 95% of them singletons. Germline CDR1 is SGDLS and CDR2 is YYNGEE. V gave up 1 base and J gave up 1 base; unmatched junction bases: 5. CDR3 length equals 16 residues. This clone appeared a single time. The antigen is undetermined. At the DNA level, this CDR3 is encoded by other sequences in the same sample as well. The receptor was isolated from a man younger than 35 in good health. V usage is TRBV9 and J usage is TRBJ2-3, with 8 nucleotides matching TRBD1. Sequenced: naive CD4+ T cells sorted from blood. Subset here: CD45RA+ positively selected. The CDR3 sequence: CASSVQGALGTDTQYF. For the CDR3, the DNA is TGTGCCAGCAGCGTACAGGGGGCATTGGGCACAGATACGCAGTATTTT.